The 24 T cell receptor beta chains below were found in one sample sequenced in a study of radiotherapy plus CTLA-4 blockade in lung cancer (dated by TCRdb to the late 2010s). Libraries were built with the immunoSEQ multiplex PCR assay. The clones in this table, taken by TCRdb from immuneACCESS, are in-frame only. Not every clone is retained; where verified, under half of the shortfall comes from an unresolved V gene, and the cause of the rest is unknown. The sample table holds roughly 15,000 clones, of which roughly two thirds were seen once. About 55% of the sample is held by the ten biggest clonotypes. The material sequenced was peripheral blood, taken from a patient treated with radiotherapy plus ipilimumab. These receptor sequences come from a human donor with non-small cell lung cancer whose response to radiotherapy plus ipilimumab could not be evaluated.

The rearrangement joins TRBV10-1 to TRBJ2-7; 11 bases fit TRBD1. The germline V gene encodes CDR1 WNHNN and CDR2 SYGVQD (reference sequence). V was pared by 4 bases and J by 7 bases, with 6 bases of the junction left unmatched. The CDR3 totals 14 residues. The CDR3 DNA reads TGCGCCAGCAGTGCCCGGACAGGGGGCCAGGAGCAGTACTTC. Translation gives CASSARTGGQEQYF.

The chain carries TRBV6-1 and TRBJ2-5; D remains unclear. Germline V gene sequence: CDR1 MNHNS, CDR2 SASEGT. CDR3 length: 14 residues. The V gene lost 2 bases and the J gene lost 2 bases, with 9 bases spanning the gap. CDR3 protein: CASSEMGTQETQYF. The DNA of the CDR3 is TGTGCCAGCAGTGAAATGGGCACTCAAGAGACCCAGTACTTC.

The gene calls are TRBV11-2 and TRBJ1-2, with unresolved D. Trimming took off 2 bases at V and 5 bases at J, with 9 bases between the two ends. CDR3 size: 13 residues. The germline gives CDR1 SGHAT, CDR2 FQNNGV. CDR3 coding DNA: TGTGCCAGCAGCTTATCCCCTTCTTATGGCTACACCTTC. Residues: CASSLSPSYGYTF.

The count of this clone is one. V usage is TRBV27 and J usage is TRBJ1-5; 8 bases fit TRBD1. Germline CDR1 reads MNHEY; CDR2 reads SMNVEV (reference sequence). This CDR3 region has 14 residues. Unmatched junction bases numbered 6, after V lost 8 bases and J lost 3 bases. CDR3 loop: CASHGQGINQPQHF. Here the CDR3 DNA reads TGTGCCAGCCACGGACAGGGTATCAATCAGCCCCAGCATTTT.

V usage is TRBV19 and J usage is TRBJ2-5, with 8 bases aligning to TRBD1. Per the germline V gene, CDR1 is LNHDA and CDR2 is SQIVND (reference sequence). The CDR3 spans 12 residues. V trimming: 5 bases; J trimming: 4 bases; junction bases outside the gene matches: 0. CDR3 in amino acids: CASSDRGETQYF. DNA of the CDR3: TGTGCCAGTAGTGACAGGGGAGAGACCCAGTACTTC.

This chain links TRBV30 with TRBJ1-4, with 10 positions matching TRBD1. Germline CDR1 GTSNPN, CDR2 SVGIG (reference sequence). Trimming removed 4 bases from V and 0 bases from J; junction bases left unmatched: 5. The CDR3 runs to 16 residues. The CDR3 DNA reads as TGTGCCTGGATCAGAGGACAGGGGGCAACTAATGAAAAACTGTTTTTT. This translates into CAWIRGQGATNEKLFF.

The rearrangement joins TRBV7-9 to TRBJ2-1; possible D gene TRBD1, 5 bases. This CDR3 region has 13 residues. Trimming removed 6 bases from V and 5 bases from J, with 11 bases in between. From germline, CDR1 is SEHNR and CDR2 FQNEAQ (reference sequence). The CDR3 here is CASRKDSNNEQFF. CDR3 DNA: TGTGCCAGCAGGAAAGACAGTAACAATGAGCAGTTCTTC. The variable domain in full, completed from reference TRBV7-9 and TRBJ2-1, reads DTGVSQNPRHKITKRGQNVTFRCDPISEHNRLYWYRQTLGQGPEFLTYFQNEAQLEKSRLLSDRFSAERPKGSFSTLEIQRTEQGDSAMYLCASRKDSNNEQFFGPGTRLTVL.

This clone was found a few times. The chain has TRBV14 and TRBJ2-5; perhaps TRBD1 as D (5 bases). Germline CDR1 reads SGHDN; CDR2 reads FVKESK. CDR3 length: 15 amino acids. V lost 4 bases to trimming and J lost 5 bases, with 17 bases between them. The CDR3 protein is CASSRDSGSAETQYF. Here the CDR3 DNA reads TGTGCCAGCAGCCGGGATTCAGGGTCAGCGGAGACCCAGTACTTC. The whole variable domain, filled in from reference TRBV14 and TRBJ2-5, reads EAGVTQFPSHSVIEKGQTVTLRCDPISGHDNLYWYRRVMGKEIKFLLHFVKESKQDESGMPNNRFLAERTGGTYSTLKVQPAELEDSGVYFCASSRDSGSAETQYFGPGTRLLVL.

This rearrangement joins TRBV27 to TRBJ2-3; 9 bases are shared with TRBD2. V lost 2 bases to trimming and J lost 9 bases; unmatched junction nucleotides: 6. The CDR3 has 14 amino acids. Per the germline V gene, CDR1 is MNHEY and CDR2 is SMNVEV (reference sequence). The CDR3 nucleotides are TGTGCCAGCAGTTTAGTGGCTAGCGGGGAGACGCAGTATTTT. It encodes CASSLVASGETQYF.

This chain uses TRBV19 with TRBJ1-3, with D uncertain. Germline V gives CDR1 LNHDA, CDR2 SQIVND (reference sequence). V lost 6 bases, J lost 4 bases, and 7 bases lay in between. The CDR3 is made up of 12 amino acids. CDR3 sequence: CASRSEGNTIYF. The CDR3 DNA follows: TGTGCCAGTAGGTCAGAAGGAAACACCATATATTTT. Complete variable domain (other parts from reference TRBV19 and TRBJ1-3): DGGITQSPKYLFRKEGQNVTLSCEQNLNHDAMYWYRQDPGQGLRLIYYSQIVNDFQKGDIAEGYSVSREKKESFPLTVTSAQKNPTAFYLCASRSEGNTIYFGEGSWLTVV.

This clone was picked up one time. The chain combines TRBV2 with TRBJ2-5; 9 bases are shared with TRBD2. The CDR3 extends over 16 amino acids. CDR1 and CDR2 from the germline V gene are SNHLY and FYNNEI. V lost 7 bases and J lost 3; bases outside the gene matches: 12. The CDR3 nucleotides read TGTGCCAGCACTCTCTACTGGGCGGGGGGGGAAGAGACCCAGTACTTC. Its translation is CASTLYWAGGEETQYF.

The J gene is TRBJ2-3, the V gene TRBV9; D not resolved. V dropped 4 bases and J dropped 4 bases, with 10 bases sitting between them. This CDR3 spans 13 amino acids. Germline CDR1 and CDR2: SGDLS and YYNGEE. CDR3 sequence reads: CASSYLTADTQYF. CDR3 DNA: TGTGCCAGCAGCTACCTTACAGCAGATACGCAGTATTTT.

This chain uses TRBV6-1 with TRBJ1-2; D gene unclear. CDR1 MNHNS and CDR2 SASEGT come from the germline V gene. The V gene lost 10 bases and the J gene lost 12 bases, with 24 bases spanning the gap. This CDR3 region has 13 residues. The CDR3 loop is CATLEASPYSHTF. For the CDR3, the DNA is TGTGCCACCCTTGAAGCGAGCCCGTACTCCCACACCTTC.

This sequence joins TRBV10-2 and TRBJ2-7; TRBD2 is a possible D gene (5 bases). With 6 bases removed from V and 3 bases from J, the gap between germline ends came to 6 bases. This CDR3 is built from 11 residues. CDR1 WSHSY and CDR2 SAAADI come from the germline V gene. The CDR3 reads CASRGVYEQYF. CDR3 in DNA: TGCGCCAGCAGGGGAGTCTACGAGCAGTACTTC.

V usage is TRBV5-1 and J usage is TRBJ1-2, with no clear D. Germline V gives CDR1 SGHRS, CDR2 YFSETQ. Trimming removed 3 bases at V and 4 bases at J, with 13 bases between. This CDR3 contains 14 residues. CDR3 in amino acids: CASSSDGLIYGYTF. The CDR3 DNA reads TGCGCCAGCAGCTCGGACGGACTTATCTATGGCTACACCTTC.

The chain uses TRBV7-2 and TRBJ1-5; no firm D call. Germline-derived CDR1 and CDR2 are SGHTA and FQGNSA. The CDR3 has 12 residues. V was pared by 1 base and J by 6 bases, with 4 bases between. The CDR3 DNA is TGTGCCAGCAGCTTAGATAGTCAGCCCCAGCATTTT. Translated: CASSLDSQPQHF.

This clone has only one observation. CDR3 sequence (DNA): TGTGCCAGCAGCCGCGACAGGGTGGTGGAAAAACTGTTTTTT. It is translated as CASSRDRVVEKLFF. The chain is built from TRBV7-8 and TRBJ1-4; the match to TRBD1 covers 7 bases. Unmatched junction bases numbered 8, after V lost 5 bases and J lost 8 bases. Germline CDR1 SGHVS, CDR2 FQNEAQ. CDR3 length: 14 residues.

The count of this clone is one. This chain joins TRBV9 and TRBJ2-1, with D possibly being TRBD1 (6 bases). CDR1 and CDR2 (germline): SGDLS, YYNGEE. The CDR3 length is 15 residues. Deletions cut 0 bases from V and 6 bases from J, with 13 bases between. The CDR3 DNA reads TGTGCCAGCAGCGTAGCCCCCGTGACAGGCAATGAGCAGTTCTTC. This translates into CASSVAPVTGNEQFF.

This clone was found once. The CDR3, as DNA: TGTGCCAGCAGTGGACTTGGACAGGGATCCGGAAACACCATATATTTT. This codes for CASSGLGQGSGNTIYF. V is TRBV6-1 and J is TRBJ1-3; 8 positions agree with TRBD1. Germline V gene lookup returns CDR1 MNHNS and CDR2 SASEGT. This CDR3 has 16 amino acids. V shed 4 bases and J 4 bases; nucleotides not matched to a gene: 9.

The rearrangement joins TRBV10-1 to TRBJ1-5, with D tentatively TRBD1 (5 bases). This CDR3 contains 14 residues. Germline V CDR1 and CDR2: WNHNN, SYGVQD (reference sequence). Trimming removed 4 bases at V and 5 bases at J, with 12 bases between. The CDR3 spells CASSGRGEDQPQHF. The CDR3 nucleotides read TGCGCCAGCAGTGGTCGGGGGGAGGATCAGCCCCAGCATTTT.

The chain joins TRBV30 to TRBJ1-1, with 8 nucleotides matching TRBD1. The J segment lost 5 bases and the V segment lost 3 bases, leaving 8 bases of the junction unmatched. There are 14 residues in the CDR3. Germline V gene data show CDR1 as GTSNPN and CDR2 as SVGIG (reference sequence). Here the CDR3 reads CAWSTGQGKTEAFF. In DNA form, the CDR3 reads TGTGCCTGGAGCACCGGACAGGGAAAAACTGAAGCTTTCTTT.

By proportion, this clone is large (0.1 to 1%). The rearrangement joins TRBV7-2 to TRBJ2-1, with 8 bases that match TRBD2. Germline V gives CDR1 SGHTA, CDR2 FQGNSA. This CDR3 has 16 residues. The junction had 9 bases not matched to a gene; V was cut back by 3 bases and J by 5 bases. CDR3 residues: CASSFPYGGADNEQFF. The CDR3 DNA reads TGTGCCAGCAGCTTCCCTTACGGGGGGGCTGACAATGAGCAGTTCTTC.

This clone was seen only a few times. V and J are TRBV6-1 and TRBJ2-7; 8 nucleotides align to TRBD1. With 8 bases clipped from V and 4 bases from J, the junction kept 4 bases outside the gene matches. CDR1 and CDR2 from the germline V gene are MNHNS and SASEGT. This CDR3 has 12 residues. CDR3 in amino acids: CASAGGEYEQYF. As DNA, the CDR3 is TGTGCCAGCGCAGGGGGCGAGTACGAGCAGTACTTC.

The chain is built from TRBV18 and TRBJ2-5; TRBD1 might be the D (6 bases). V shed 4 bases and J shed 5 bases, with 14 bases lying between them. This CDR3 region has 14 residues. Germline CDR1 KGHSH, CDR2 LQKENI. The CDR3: CASSLDSPGETQYF. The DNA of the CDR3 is TGTGCCAGCTCACTGGACAGCCCTGGGGAGACCCAGTACTTC.